The next 31 T cell receptor beta chains were all read from a single sample in a study of T cells in Graves' hyperthyroidism and ophthalmopathy. Amplification of TCR beta CDR3 regions was performed using RNA transcripts as template. A first-round RT-PCR of the TCR CDR3 used the HTBI primer set. TCRdb passed the multiplex PCR reads through MiXCR, listing each CDR3 protein once. In the table there are 380,000 or so distinct CDR3 sequences, about 15% of which are singletons. The sequencing sample was made of blood. These receptors came from a woman in her 30s with Graves' hyperthyroidism.

This clonotype has just a few counts. This sequence joins TRBV18 and TRBJ1-2; D is undetermined. V was clipped by 3 bases and J by 2 bases, with 13 bases between them. The CDR3 is made up of 15 amino acids. Germline lookup yields CDR1 KGHSH and CDR2 LQKENI. The CDR3 sequence is CASSPWEDLNYGYTF. The CDR3 DNA reads as TGTGCCAGCTCACCCTGGGAGGATCTGAACTATGGCTACACCTTC.

The chain carries TRBV20-1 and TRBJ2-5, with D maybe TRBD2 (6 bases). CDR1 DFQATT and CDR2 SNEGSKA come from the germline V gene (reference sequence). Between the trimmed V and J ends, which lost 7 bases and 1 base, there was a span of 10 bases. The CDR3 consists of 12 residues. This CDR3 reads CSEAEGQETQYF. CDR3 nucleotides: TGCAGTGAGGCGGAGGGCCAAGAGACCCAGTACTTC.

This clonotype occurred many times. The V call is TRBV25-1, the J call TRBJ1-6; the match to TRBD1 covers 7 bases. The ends lost 2 bases at V and 7 bases at J; junction bases unmatched: 5. CDR3 length: 15 amino acids. Germline V gene data show CDR1 as MGHDK and CDR2 as SYGVNS. The CDR3 coding sequence is TGTGCCAGCAGTGAACGGACAGGCCTCAATTCACCCCTCCACTTT. It codes for CASSERTGLNSPLHF. Supplemented by reference TRBV25-1 and TRBJ1-6, the full variable domain reads EADIYQTPRYLVIGTGKKITLECSQTMGHDKMYWYQQDPGMELHLIHYSYGVNSTEKGDLSSESTVSRIRTEHFPLTLESARPSHTSQYLCASSERTGLNSPLHFGNGTRLTVT.

This clonotype was counted only a few times. The V and J genes are TRBV7-6 and TRBJ1-1, with unresolved D. Germline V lookup: CDR1 SGHVS, CDR2 FNYEAQ. The CDR3 has 13 amino acids. The V gene lost 4 bases and the J gene lost 6 bases, with 12 bases spanning the gap. In DNA, the CDR3 is TGTGCCAGCAGCTCCCGCGACAAGGCTGAAGCTTTCTTT. It encodes CASSSRDKAEAFF.

This clonotype was counted ten times or more. CDR3 sequence: CSARNGQGAGELFF. CDR3 bases: TGCAGTGCTAGAAACGGACAGGGGGCCGGGGAGCTGTTTTTT. The chain uses TRBV20-1 and TRBJ2-2; 10 positions agree with TRBD1. The germline CDR1 and CDR2 sequences are DFQATT and SNEGSKA (reference sequence). CDR3 length: 14 amino acids. V gave up 2 bases and J gave up 6 bases; unmatched junction bases: 3.

J is TRBJ1-4 and V is TRBV7-8; D is possibly TRBD1 (6 bases). The ends were cut back, 1 base at V and 8 bases at J, with 14 bases in the middle. The CDR3 sequence is 15 residues long. Germline assignment: CDR1 SGHVS and CDR2 FQNEAQ. CDR3 DNA: TGTGCCAGCAGCTTAGGCTCTACAGGGAGAGAAAAACTGTTTTTT. This codes for CASSLGSTGREKLFF.

This clonotype was seen a handful of times. The chain carries TRBV6-2 or TRBV6-3 and TRBJ2-5, with D tentatively TRBD1 or TRBD2 (5 bases each). Germline CDR1 MNHEY, CDR2 SVGEGT. V gave up 6 bases and J gave up 9 bases, with 20 bases separating them. This CDR3 comprises 14 residues. The CDR3: CASSSWDVRGAQYF. The CDR3 region has the DNA TGTGCCAGCAGCTCTTGGGACGTCCGTGGAGCCCAGTACTTC.

The table lists this clonotype with many counts. V gene TRBV6-1 combines with J gene TRBJ2-5, with 10 bases matching TRBD2. Germline-derived CDR1 and CDR2 are MNHNS and SASEGT. V was clipped by 5 bases and J by 13 bases; unmatched bases: 16. The CDR3 consists of 15 residues. The CDR3 protein is CASSSTFWGLAPPYF. The DNA of the CDR3 is TGTGCCAGCAGTTCTACCTTTTGGGGACTAGCGCCCCCGTACTTC.

V usage is TRBV19 and J usage is TRBJ2-6; D gene uncertain. From germline, CDR1 is LNHDA and CDR2 SQIVND (reference sequence). The CDR3 runs 15 residues. Trimming pared 2 bases from V and 2 bases from J, leaving 7 bases between. The DNA for the CDR3 is TGTGCCAGTAGTATATGGGTTACTGGGGCCAACGTCCTGACTTTC. It codes for CASSIWVTGANVLTF.

This rearrangement joins TRBV29-1 to TRBJ2-5; possible D gene TRBD1, 6 bases. The CDR3 consists of 12 residues. Germline V gene sequence: CDR1 SQVTM, CDR2 ANQGSEA. V was pared by 4 bases and J by 6 bases, with 12 bases between. This CDR3 is CSVAGEIKTQYF. For the CDR3, the DNA is TGCAGCGTTGCAGGGGAAATTAAGACCCAGTACTTC.

This clonotype was detected a few times. V gene TRBV15 combines with J gene TRBJ1-2, with a tentative D call TRBD1 (5 bases). The germline V gene encodes CDR1 LNHNV and CDR2 YYDKDF (reference sequence). The CDR3 has 16 residues. The V end was cut by 0 bases, the J end by 2 bases, with 13 bases between. CDR3 amino acids: CATSRDQATANYGYTF. As DNA, the CDR3 is TGTGCCACCAGCAGAGATCAGGCGACAGCAAACTATGGCTACACCTTC.

The table lists this clonotype with many counts. This rearrangement joins TRBV28 to TRBJ2-5; 11 bases agree with TRBD1. Germline CDR1 reads MDHEN; CDR2 reads SYDVKM. V lost 6 bases, J lost 4 bases, and 7 bases stayed unmatched. CDR3 length: 15 amino acids. The CDR3 nucleotides read TGTGCCAGCAGCTACGGGACAGGGGGGAGAGAGACCCAGTACTTC. Amino acids: CASSYGTGGRETQYF.

This clonotype has at least ten counts. This chain joins TRBV28 and TRBJ2-6; D tentatively reads TRBD1 or TRBD2 (6 bases each). Germline V lookup: CDR1 MDHEN, CDR2 SYDVKM. V lost 3 bases, J lost 2 bases, and 8 bases lay in between. The CDR3 contains 15 residues. This CDR3 reads CASSLRGAGANVLTF. The CDR3 DNA reads as TGTGCCAGCAGTTTGAGGGGGGCTGGGGCCAACGTCCTGACTTTC.

This clonotype has a handful of counts. The V call is TRBV5-5, the J call TRBJ1-4, with a weak D call TRBD1 (5 bases). The CDR3 runs 14 residues. Germline CDR1 SGHKS, CDR2 YYEKEE (reference sequence). V was pared by 0 bases and J by 8 bases, with 11 bases between. CDR3 in amino acids: CASSLAGTEEKLFF. The CDR3 DNA follows: TGTGCCAGCAGCTTGGCAGGGACCGAAGAAAAACTGTTTTTT.

This clonotype has a count of ten or more. The chain carries TRBV2 and TRBJ2-7; D unclear. V was trimmed by 7 bases and J by 3 bases, leaving 19 bases between them. Germline CDR1 and CDR2: SNHLY and FYNNEI. This CDR3 has 15 residues. CDR3 amino acids: CASTPSLAQSYEQYF. The CDR3 coding sequence is TGTGCCAGCACTCCCTCGCTGGCTCAGAGCTACGAGCAGTACTTC.

The gene calls are TRBV11-3 and TRBJ2-7, with D perhaps matching TRBD1 or TRBD2 (6 bases each). Germline V lookup: CDR1 SGHNT, CDR2 YENEEA. The CDR3 is 15 residues long. The V gene lost 5 bases and the J gene lost 5 bases, with 19 bases spanning the gap. CDR3 bases: TGTGCCAGCAGCCAGGGGCCTAGCGCGGACCACGAGCAGTACTTC. Protein product: CASSQGPSADHEQYF.

This clonotype was counted ten times or more. This sequence joins TRBV27 and TRBJ2-1; D unclear. V was trimmed by 6 bases and J by 4 bases, leaving 7 bases between them. Germline V gene lookup returns CDR1 MNHEY and CDR2 SMNVEV (reference sequence). This CDR3 has 12 amino acids. CDR3 protein: CASRGFYNEQFF. The DNA of the CDR3 is TGTGCCAGCAGGGGTTTTTACAATGAGCAGTTCTTC.

The chain uses TRBV6-1 and TRBJ1-5; D gene unclear. Germline V gene data show CDR1 as MNHNS and CDR2 as SASEGT. CDR3 length equals 16 residues. The V gene lost 2 bases and the J gene lost 3 bases, with 14 bases spanning the gap. CDR3 residues: CASSENDGQVNQPQHF. The CDR3 DNA is TGTGCCAGCAGTGAAAATGATGGGCAGGTCAATCAGCCCCAGCATTTT.

This sequence joins TRBV4-1 and TRBJ2-3; 9 positions agree with TRBD2. Germline assignment: CDR1 MGHRA and CDR2 YSYEKL. This CDR3 region has 18 residues. V was pared by 1 base and J by 0 bases, with 8 bases of the junction left unmatched. The CDR3 sequence: CASSQGLAGLPSTDTQYF. The CDR3 bases are TGCGCCAGCAGCCAAGGGCTAGCGGGACTTCCTAGCACAGATACGCAGTATTTT.

The rearrangement uses TRBV7-2 and TRBJ2-1; D gene ambiguous. V lost 4 bases, J lost 7 bases, and 8 bases lay in between. Germline values: CDR1 SGHTA, CDR2 FQGNSA. The length of the CDR3 is 12 residues. CDR3 amino acids: CASSSLTNEQFF. The CDR3 DNA is TGTGCCAGCAGCTCCTTGACAAATGAGCAGTTCTTC.

This clonotype was recorded many times. The chain employs TRBV9 and TRBJ2-7; D is perhaps TRBD1 or TRBD2 (5 bases each). CDR3 size: 14 residues. Trimming stripped 4 bases from V and 7 bases from J, with 18 bases between. Germline V gene lookup returns CDR1 SGDLS and CDR2 YYNGEE. CDR3 nucleotides: TGTGCCAGCAGCCCTCCCCGGGGCGTAGGGGAGCAGTACTTC. As protein: CASSPPRGVGEQYF.

This clonotype showed up just a few times. The rearrangement joins TRBV20-1 to TRBJ2-2; TRBD2 might be the D (5 bases). Germline V gives CDR1 DFQATT, CDR2 SNEGSKA (reference sequence). The CDR3 consists of 14 residues. The germline V and J ends were trimmed by 2 bases and 4 bases, with 11 bases remaining between them. CDR3 bases: TGCAGTGCTAGATCCCGCGCGGGCACCGGGGAGCTGTTTTTT. Its protein is CSARSRAGTGELFF.

At least ten counts were recorded for this clonotype. The rearrangement joins TRBV3-1 to TRBJ2-3, with D uncertain. Trimming stripped 3 bases from V and 2 bases from J, with 6 bases between. Germline V gives CDR1 LGHDT, CDR2 YNNKEL (reference sequence). The length of the CDR3 is 13 residues. CDR3 residues: CASSHTNTDTQYF. CDR3 bases: TGTGCCAGCAGCCACACGAACACAGATACGCAGTATTTT.

The chain couples TRBV6-2 or TRBV6-3 to TRBJ2-2, with D perhaps TRBD2 (5 bases). Trimming removed 8 bases from V and 5 bases from J, with 33 bases in between. Per the germline V gene, CDR1 is MNHEY and CDR2 is SVGEGT. The CDR3 is made up of 20 amino acids. CDR3 DNA: TGTGCCAGCCCCGAATTCGGGGATCTCCAACCTACGTCTGAAACCGGGGAGCTGTTTTTT. Encoded protein: CASPEFGDLQPTSETGELFF.

Ten or more counts support this clonotype. V gene TRBV28 combines with J gene TRBJ2-7; 14 bases match TRBD2. Germline lookup yields CDR1 MDHEN and CDR2 SYDVKM. V dropped 2 bases and J dropped 3; count of bases not matched to a gene: 0. This CDR3 is 15 amino acids long. For the CDR3, the DNA is TGTGCCAGCAGTTTAGGGACTAGCGGGAGCTACGAGCAGTACTTC. Its protein product is CASSLGTSGSYEQYF.

This clonotype was recorded at least ten times. The chain has TRBV20-1 and TRBJ1-4; D is possibly TRBD1 (5 bases). CDR1 and CDR2 (germline): DFQATT, SNEGSKA (reference sequence). Trimming removed 1 base from V and 7 bases from J, with 13 bases in between. This CDR3 spans 14 amino acids. CDR3 in DNA: TGCAGTGCTAGAGGACCCGGGACCTTTGAAAAACTGTTTTTT. Protein: CSARGPGTFEKLFF.

This chain joins TRBV29-1 and TRBJ1-3; TRBD1 might be the D (5 bases). The germline V gene encodes CDR1 SQVTM and CDR2 ANQGSEA. The CDR3 length is 14 residues. Trimming cost V 3 bases and J 1 base, with 10 bases left between them. This CDR3 reads CSVDGTGSGNTIYF. CDR3 bases: TGCAGCGTTGACGGGACGGGATCTGGAAACACCATATATTTT.

Note on this clonotype: Since a much larger clone is just one base distant, this may be a read error. J is TRBJ1-1 and V is TRBV19, with no clear D. The germline CDR1 and CDR2 sequences are LNHDA and SQIVND (reference sequence). Trimming shortened V by 3 bases and J by 0 bases, and 8 bases separated the two germline ends. The CDR3 runs 14 residues. The CDR3 DNA reads TGTGCCAGTAGTATTTGCCCGTTGAACACTGAAGCTTTCTTT. This sequence encodes CASSICPLNTEAFF.

In this sample, this clonotype turned up many times. The chain has TRBV20-1 and TRBJ2-7; D may be TRBD2 (5 bases). The CDR3 has 12 amino acids. Germline CDR1 DFQATT, CDR2 SNEGSKA (reference sequence). V shed 6 bases and J shed 3 bases, with 12 bases lying between them. The CDR3 region has the DNA TGCAGTGCGGATGAGGGCGGCTACGAGCAGTACTTC. Its translation is CSADEGGYEQYF.

This clonotype appeared many times. The rearrangement uses TRBV11-2 and TRBJ2-1, with 8 bases matching TRBD2. The CDR3 sequence is 17 residues long. Unmatched junction bases numbered 16, after V lost 5 bases and J lost 7 bases. Germline CDR1 SGHAT, CDR2 FQNNGV. CDR3 region: CASSPTGGSGRSNEQFF. CDR3 DNA sequence: TGTGCCAGCAGCCCCACCGGTGGGAGCGGGAGATCGAATGAGCAGTTCTTC. Full variable domain (rest looked up from reference TRBV11-2 and TRBJ2-1): EAGVAQSPRYKIIEKRQSVAFWCNPISGHATLYWYQQILGQGPKLLIQFQNNGVVDDSQLPKDRFSAERLKGVDSTLKIQPAKLEDSAVYLCASSPTGGSGRSNEQFFGPGTRLTVL.

This clonotype was counted many times. The chain joins TRBV28 to TRBJ2-5; TRBD2 agrees at 7 bases. Germline V gene data show CDR1 as MDHEN and CDR2 as SYDVKM. The CDR3 totals 15 residues. The V gene end was trimmed by 7 bases and the J gene end by 5 bases; junction bases not matched to a gene: 13. The CDR3 region has the DNA TGTGCCAGCACACTGACGGGGAGGGGACGGGAGACCCAGTACTTC. This gives the protein CASTLTGRGRETQYF.